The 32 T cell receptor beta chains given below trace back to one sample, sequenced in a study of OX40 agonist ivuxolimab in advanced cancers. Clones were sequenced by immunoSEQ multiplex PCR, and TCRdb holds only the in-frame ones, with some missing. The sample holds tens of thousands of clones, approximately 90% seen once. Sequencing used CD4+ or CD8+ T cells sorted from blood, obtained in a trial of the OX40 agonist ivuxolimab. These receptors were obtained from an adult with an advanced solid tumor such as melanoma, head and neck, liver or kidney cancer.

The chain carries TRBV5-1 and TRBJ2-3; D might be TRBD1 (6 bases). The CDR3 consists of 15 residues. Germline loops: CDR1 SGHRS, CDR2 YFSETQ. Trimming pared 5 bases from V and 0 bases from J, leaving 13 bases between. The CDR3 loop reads CASRLGGVSTDTQYF. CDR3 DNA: TGCGCCAGCAGGCTAGGGGGAGTTAGCACAGATACGCAGTATTTT.

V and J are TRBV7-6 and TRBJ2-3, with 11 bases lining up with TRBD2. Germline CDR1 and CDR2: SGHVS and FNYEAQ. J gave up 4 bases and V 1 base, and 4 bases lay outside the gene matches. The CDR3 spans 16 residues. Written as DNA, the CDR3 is TGTGCCAGCAGCTTAGGTACTAGCGGGGGATCAGATACGCAGTATTTT. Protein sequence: CASSLGTSGGSDTQYF.

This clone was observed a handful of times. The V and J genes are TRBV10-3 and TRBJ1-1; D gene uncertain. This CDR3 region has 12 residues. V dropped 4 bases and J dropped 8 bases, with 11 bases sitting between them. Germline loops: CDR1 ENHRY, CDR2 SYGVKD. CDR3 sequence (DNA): TGTGCCATCAGTGGGGAGGAGAGGGAAGCTTTCTTT. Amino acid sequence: CAISGEEREAFF.

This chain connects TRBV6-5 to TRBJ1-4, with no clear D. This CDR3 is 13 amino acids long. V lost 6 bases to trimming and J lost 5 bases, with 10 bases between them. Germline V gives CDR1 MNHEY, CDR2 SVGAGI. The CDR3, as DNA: TGTGCCAGCAGGAGGGATTTGAATGAAAAACTGTTTTTT. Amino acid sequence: CASRRDLNEKLFF.

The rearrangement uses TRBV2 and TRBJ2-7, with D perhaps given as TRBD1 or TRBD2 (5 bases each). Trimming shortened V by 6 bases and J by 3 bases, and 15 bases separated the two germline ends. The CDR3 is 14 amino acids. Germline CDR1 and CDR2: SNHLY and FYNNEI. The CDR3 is CASSPGPALYEQYF. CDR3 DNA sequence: TGTGCCAGCAGCCCGGGACCGGCACTCTACGAGCAGTACTTC.

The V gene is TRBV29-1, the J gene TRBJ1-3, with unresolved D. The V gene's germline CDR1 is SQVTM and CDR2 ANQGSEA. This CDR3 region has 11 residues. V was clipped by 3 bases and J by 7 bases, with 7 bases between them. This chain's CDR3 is CSVDTINTIYF. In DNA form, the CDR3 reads TGCAGCGTTGATACAATCAACACCATATATTTT.

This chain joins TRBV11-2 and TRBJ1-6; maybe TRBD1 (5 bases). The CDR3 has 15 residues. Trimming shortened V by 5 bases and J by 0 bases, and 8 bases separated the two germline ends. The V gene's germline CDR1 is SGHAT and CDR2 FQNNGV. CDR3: CASSPQGSYNSPLHF. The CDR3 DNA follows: TGTGCCAGCAGCCCCCAGGGCTCCTATAATTCACCCCTCCACTTT.

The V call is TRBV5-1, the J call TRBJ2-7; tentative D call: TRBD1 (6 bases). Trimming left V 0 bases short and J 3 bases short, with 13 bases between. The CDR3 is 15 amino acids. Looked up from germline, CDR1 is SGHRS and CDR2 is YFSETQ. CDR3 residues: CASSLGSGEIYEQYF. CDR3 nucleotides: TGCGCCAGCAGCTTGGGTTCAGGGGAAATCTACGAGCAGTACTTC.

Here the CDR3 reads CASSGQVAETQYF. The CDR3 bases are TGTGCCAGCAGCGGACAGGTCGCCGAGACCCAGTACTTC. The J gene is TRBJ2-5, the V gene TRBV6-1; TRBD1 matches 7 bases. The CDR3 is 13 residues long. J gave up 5 bases and V 6 bases, and 6 bases lay outside the gene matches. CDR1 and CDR2 from the germline V gene are MNHNS and SASEGT.

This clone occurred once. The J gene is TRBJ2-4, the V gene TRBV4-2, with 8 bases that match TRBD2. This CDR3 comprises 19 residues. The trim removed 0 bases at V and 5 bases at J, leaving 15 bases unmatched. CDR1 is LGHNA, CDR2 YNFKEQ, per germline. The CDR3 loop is CASSQESPGLAGVENIQYF. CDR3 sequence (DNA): TGTGCCAGCAGCCAAGAAAGCCCTGGGCTAGCGGGCGTCGAAAACATTCAGTACTTC.

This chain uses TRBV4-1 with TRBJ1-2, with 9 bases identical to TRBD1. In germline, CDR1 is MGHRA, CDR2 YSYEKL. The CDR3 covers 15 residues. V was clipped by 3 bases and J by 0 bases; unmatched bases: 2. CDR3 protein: CASSHRDRANYGYTF. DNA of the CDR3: TGCGCCAGCAGCCATCGGGACAGGGCTAACTATGGCTACACCTTC.

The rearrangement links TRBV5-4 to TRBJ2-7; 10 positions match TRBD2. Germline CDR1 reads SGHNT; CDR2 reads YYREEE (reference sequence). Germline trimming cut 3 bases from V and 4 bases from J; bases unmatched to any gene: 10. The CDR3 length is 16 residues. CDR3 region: CASSSDGASGRYEQYF. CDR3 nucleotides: TGTGCCAGCAGCTCGGACGGGGCTAGCGGGAGATACGAGCAGTACTTC.

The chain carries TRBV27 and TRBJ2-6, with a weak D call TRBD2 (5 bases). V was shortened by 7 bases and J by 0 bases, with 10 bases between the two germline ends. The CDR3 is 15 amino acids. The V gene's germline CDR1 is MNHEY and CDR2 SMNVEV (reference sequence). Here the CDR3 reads CASTPGGSGANVLTF. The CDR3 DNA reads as TGTGCCAGCACCCCTGGAGGCTCTGGGGCCAACGTCCTGACTTTC.

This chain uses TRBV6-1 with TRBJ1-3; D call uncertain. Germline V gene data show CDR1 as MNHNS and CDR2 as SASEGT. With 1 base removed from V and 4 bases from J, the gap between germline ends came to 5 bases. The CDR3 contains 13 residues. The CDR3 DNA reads TGTGCCAGCAGTGAAGAGACGGGAAACACCATATATTTT. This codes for CASSEETGNTIYF.

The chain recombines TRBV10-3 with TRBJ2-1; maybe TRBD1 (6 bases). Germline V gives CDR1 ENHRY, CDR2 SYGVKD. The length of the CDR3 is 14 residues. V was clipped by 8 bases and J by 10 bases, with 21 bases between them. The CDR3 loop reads CAIALGTPNSEQFF. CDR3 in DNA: TGTGCCATCGCTCTGGGGACACCCAATAGCGAGCAGTTCTTC.

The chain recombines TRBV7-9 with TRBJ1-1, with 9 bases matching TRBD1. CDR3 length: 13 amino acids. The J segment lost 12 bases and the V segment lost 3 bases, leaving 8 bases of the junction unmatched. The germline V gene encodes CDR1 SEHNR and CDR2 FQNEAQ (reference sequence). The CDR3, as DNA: TGTGCCAGCAGCTTTGACGGACAGGGGCTCACTTTCTTT. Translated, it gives CASSFDGQGLTFF.

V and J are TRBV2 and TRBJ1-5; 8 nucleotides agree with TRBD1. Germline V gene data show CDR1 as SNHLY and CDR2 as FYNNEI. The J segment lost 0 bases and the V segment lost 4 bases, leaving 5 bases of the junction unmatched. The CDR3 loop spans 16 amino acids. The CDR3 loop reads CASSVQGADSNQPQHF. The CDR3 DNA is TGTGCCAGCAGTGTCCAGGGGGCAGATAGCAATCAGCCCCAGCATTTT.

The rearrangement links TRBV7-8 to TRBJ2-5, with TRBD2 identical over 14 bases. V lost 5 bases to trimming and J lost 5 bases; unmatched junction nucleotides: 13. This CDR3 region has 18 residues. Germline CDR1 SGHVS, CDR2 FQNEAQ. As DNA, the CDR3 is TGTGCCAGCAGCGGACTAGCGGGAGGCTCCAGGAACGCGGAGACCCAGTACTTC. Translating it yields CASSGLAGGSRNAETQYF. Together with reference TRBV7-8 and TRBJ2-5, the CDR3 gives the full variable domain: GAGVSQSPRYKVAKRGQDVALRCDPISGHVSLFWYQQALGQGPEFLTYFQNEAQLDKSGLPSDRFFAERPEGSVSTLKIQRTQQEDSAVYLCASSGLAGGSRNAETQYFGPGTRLLVL.

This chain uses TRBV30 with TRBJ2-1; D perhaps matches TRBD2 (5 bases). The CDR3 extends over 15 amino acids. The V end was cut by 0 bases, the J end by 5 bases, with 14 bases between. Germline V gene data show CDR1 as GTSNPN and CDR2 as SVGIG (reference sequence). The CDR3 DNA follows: TGTGCCTGGAGTGTCGAGGGTAGCCCACACAATGAGCAGTTCTTC. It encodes CAWSVEGSPHNEQFF.

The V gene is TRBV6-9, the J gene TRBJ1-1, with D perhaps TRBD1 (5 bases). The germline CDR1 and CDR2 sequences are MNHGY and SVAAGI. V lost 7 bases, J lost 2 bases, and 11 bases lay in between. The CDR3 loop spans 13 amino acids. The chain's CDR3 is CASNGTANTEAFF. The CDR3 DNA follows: TGTGCCAGCAACGGGACTGCAAACACTGAAGCTTTCTTT.

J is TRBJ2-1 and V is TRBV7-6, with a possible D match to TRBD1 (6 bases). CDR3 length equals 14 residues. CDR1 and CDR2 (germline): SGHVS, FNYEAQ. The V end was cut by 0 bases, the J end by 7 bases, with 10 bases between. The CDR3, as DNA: TGTGCCAGCAGCTTAGCGAGGGGGTTGAATGAGCAGTTCTTC. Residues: CASSLARGLNEQFF.

The CDR3 bases are TGTGCCAGCAGCCCAGGGCCAACCTACGAGCAGTACTTC. This sequence encodes CASSPGPTYEQYF. This rearrangement joins TRBV5-4 to TRBJ2-7; a possible D gene is TRBD1 (5 bases). CDR1 is SGHNT and CDR2 is YYREEE in the germline V gene (reference sequence). The CDR3 has 13 residues. V was clipped by 4 bases and J by 2 bases, with 10 bases between them.

This chain's CDR3 is CASSQRDFSVLTF. In DNA form, the CDR3 reads TGTGCCAGCTCACAACGGGACTTTTCCGTCCTGACTTTC. The chain combines TRBV18 with TRBJ2-6; a weak D match, TRBD2 (6 bases). V was shortened by 4 bases and J by 12 bases, with 13 bases between the two germline ends. The CDR3 is 13 amino acids. Germline V lookup: CDR1 KGHSH, CDR2 LQKENI.

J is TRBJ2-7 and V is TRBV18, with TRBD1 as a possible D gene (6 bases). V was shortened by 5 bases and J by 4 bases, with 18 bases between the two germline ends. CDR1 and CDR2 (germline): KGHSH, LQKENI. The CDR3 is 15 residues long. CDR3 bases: TGTGCCAGCTCAACCCCCCGTGGGGGCGGGTACGAGCAGTACTTC. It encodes CASSTPRGGGYEQYF.

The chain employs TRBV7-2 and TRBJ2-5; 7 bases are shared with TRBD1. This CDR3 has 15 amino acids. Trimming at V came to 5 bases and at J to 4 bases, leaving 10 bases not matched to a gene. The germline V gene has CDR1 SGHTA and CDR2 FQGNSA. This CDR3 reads CASSEQTGTPETQYF. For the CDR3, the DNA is TGTGCCAGCAGCGAACAGACAGGGACCCCAGAGACCCAGTACTTC.

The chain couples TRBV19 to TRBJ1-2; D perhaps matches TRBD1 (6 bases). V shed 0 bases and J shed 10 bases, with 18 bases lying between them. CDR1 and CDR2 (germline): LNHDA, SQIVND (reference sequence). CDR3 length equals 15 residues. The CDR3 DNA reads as TGTGCCAGTAGTATAGATACCGCGTCCGGGGGGCACTACACCTTC. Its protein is CASSIDTASGGHYTF.

The CDR3 DNA sequence: TGTGCCAGCAGTGAAAGGACTAGCGGCGGGAATGAGCAGTTCTTC. It is translated as CASSERTSGGNEQFF. The gene calls are TRBV2 and TRBJ2-1; the match to TRBD2 covers 10 bases. Per germline, CDR1 SNHLY and CDR2 FYNNEI. The J segment lost 7 bases and the V segment lost 2 bases, leaving 5 bases of the junction unmatched. The CDR3 covers 15 residues.

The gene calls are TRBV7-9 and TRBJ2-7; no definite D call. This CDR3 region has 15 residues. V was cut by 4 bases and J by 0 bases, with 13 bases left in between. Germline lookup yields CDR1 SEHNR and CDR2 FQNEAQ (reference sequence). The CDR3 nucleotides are TGTGCCAGCAGCTCAGTTGCGGCCTCCTCCTACGAGCAGTACTTC. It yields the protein CASSSVAASSYEQYF.

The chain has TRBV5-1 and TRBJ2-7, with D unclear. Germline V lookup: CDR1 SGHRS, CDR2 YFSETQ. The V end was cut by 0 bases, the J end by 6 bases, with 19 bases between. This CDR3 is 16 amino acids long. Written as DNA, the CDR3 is TGCGCCAGCAGCTTGGCCTTGTCTACCCGCCCTGTCGAGCAGTACTTC. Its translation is CASSLALSTRPVEQYF.

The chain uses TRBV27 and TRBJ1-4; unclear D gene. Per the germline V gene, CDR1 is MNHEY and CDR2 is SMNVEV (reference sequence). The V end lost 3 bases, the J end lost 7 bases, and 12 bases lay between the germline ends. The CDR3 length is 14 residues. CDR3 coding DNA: TGTGCCAGCAGTTTCTCGGGATTTGGTGAAAAACTGTTTTTT. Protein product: CASSFSGFGEKLFF.

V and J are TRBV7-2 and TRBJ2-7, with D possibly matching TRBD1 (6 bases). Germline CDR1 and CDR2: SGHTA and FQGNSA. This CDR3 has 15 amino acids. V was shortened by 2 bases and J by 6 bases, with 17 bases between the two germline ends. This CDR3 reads CASSLSSGAQGEQYF. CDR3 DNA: TGTGCCAGCAGCTTAAGTTCAGGGGCGCAGGGCGAGCAGTACTTC.

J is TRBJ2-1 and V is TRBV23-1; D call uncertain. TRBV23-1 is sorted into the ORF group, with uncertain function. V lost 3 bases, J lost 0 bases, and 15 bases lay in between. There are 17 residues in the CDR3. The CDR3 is CASSQPTHWGSYNEQFF. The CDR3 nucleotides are TGCGCCAGCAGTCAGCCGACACACTGGGGCTCCTACAATGAGCAGTTCTTC.